The clone carrying this T cell receptor beta chain has more than one count but fewer than ten. This sample was taken from a study of blood T cell repertoires in COVID-19. Whole-study context: Samples came from the United States, Italy and Spain, spanning acute and convalescent COVID-19. The cDNA or gDNA used as material had been derived from T cells, B-cell-depleted T cells, or PBMCs.

V lost 4 bases, J lost 4 bases, and 18 bases lay in between. The length of the CDR3 is 16 residues. The germline V gene encodes CDR1 MNHEY and CDR2 SMNVEV (reference sequence). Under the authors' procedure: Nucleated cell counts were estimated from reference gene primer amplification. Assay used: immunoSEQ multiplex PCR; TCRdb lists only in-frame clones, some missing. V and J calls and clone size are as listed in that table; D and trimming were resolved from the DNA. This table has 150,000 to 200,000 clones, more than 85% appearing once. The material sequenced was peripheral blood. This chain uses TRBV27 with TRBJ2-3, with D possibly TRBD2 on 6 matching bases. The receptor comes from a man between 65 and 85 years old with active or convalescent COVID-19. The CDR3 DNA sequence: TGTGCCAGCAGTTACGATCCTCGGTGGAGGGCAGATACGCAGTATTTT. Translating it yields CASSYDPRWRADTQYF.